This T cell receptor (beta chain) was obtained from a study of OX40 agonist ivuxolimab in advanced cancers. Background on the study: Every 2 weeks, patients got intravenous ivuxolimab at one of six dose levels (0.01-10 mg/kg). Study-level points and caveats: CD4+ and CD8+ T cells in blood underwent clonal expansion by week 6 at 0.1 to 3.0 mg/kg. The study found among the lowest clonal expansion in partial responders at 0.1-3.0 mg/kg. Expanded peripheral T cells had an undetermined antigen specificity.

The CDR3 sequence is 16 residues long. V lost 1 base, J lost 7 bases, and 10 bases stayed unmatched. The germline gives CDR1 SGHTS, CDR2 YDEGEE. In regard to this clone: What it binds is not known.

Clones were sequenced by immunoSEQ multiplex PCR, and TCRdb holds only the in-frame ones, with some missing. The sample shows 65,000 to 80,000 clones, approximately 90% of them seen only once. Sequenced here: CD4+ or CD8+ T cells sorted from blood, sampled in a trial of the OX40 agonist ivuxolimab. V usage is TRBV5-8 and J usage is TRBJ1-5, with 8 bases lining up with TRBD1. The source is an adult with an advanced solid tumor such as melanoma, head and neck, liver or kidney cancer. The CDR3 region is CASSLINPTGAQPQHF. The CDR3 DNA follows: TGTGCCAGCAGCTTGATTAATCCGACAGGGGCACAGCCCCAGCATTTT.